This is a list of T cell receptor beta chains from one sample in a study of blood T cell repertoires in COVID-19. The method was immunoSEQ multiplex PCR; TCRdb's version includes in-frame clones alone and lacks a portion of them. This table has more than 85,000 clones, about 85% appearing once. The sequencing sample was made of peripheral blood. The receptors were gathered from a man older than 75 with acute or convalescent COVID-19. Each CDR3 is given with its conserved first and last residue. D genes are given only for firm matches. Where a row states a size, it is once, few, many or the class of an expanded clone; other rows omit it.

CDR3aa | CDR3nt | d_gene | j_gene | abundance | v_gene
CASSPSRLVGRDTSYEQYF | TGTGCCAGCAGCCCAAGCCGGTTGGTCGGGAGGGATACCTCCTACGAGCAGTACTTC | TRBD2 | TRBJ2-7 | - | TRBV7-8
CAWSTPGGLKTQYF | TGTGCCTGGAGTACCCCAGGGGGCTTAAAGACCCAGTACTTC | TRBD1 | TRBJ2-5 | - | TRBV30
CASSPGLGYNEQFF | TGTGCCAGCAGTCCGGGACTAGGCTACAATGAGCAGTTCTTC | TRBD2 | TRBJ2-1 | - | TRBV2
CASSPRTRGWRTEAFF | TGTGCCAGCAGTCCCCGTACCAGGGGGTGGCGGACTGAAGCTTTCTTT | TRBD1 | TRBJ1-1 | - | TRBV27
CSVDRLEVSYNEQFF | TGCAGCGTAGATCGACTAGAGGTTTCCTACAATGAGCAGTTCTTC | - | TRBJ2-1 | - | TRBV29-1
CASSLVTSGPTTYEQYF | TGTGCCAGCAGTCTCGTGACTAGCGGTCCGACTACCTACGAGCAGTACTTC | TRBD2 | TRBJ2-7 | - | TRBV28
CAISESRGGGPTDTQYF | TGTGCCATCAGTGAGAGTCGGGGGGGAGGGCCGACAGATACGCAGTATTTT | TRBD2 | TRBJ2-3 | - | TRBV10-3
CASSFPKQGADGTEAFF | TGTGCCAGCAGCTTCCCGAAACAGGGGGCGGATGGGACTGAAGCTTTCTTT | TRBD1 | TRBJ1-1 | - | TRBV7-8
CASSHRADSGYTF | TGTGCCAGCAGCCACCGTGCAGATTCCGGCTACACCTTC | - | TRBJ1-2 | few | TRBV11-2
CASRSTTTREAFF | TGTGCCAGCAGATCAACGACAACCCGGGAAGCTTTCTTT | - | TRBJ1-1 | few | TRBV27
CASSGSETGGVISNQPQHF | TGTGCCAGCAGTGGCTCCGAGACAGGGGGGGTGATTAGCAATCAGCCCCAGCATTTT | TRBD1 | TRBJ1-5 | - | TRBV6-1
CASSQVLVSYEQFF | TGCGCCAGCAGCCAAGTCTTAGTTTCTTATGAGCAGTTCTTC | - | TRBJ2-1 | - | TRBV4-3
CASSPRGTVNTEAFF | TGTGCCAGCAGCCCTAGAGGGACTGTTAACACTGAAGCTTTCTTT | - | TRBJ1-1 | - | TRBV4-2
CASSQELGRETEAFF | TGTGCCAGCAGCCAAGAGCTGGGGAGGGAGACTGAAGCTTTCTTT | - | TRBJ1-1 | - | TRBV3-1/TRBV3-2
CASSPDSGLAGGEQFF | TGTGCCAGCAGCCCTGACTCGGGACTAGCGGGTGGGGAGCAGTTCTTC | TRBD2 | TRBJ2-1 | - | TRBV7-2
CASSRDRAEDTQYF | TGTGCCAGCAGCCGGGACAGGGCTGAAGATACGCAGTATTTT | TRBD1 | TRBJ2-3 | - | TRBV4-2
CASREGGSYMNTEAFF | TGTGCCAGCAGGGAGGGAGGCAGTTACATGAACACTGAAGCTTTCTTT | - | TRBJ1-1 | - | TRBV2
CASSLSDSFHTGELFF | TGTGCCAGCAGTTTATCAGACTCCTTCCACACCGGGGAGCTGTTTTTT | - | TRBJ2-2 | - | TRBV28
CASSAASGSRGTGELFF | TGTGCCAGCAGTGCGGCCAGCGGGAGTCGGGGCACCGGGGAGCTGTTTTTT | TRBD2 | TRBJ2-2 | once | TRBV6-1
CASSSGLAGPSYEQYF | TGTGCCAGCAGCTCGGGACTAGCGGGACCCTCCTACGAGCAGTACTTC | TRBD2 | TRBJ2-7 | - | TRBV5-6
CASSQGGEGPGETQYF | TGCGCCAGCAGCCAAGGCGGAGAGGGTCCGGGAGAGACCCAGTACTTC | - | TRBJ2-5 | - | TRBV4-1
CASSLREGVPEAFF | TGCGCCAGCAGCTTGCGGGAGGGGGTCCCTGAAGCTTTCTTT | - | TRBJ1-1 | - | TRBV5-1
CAWSKGVVANTEAFF | TGTGCCTGGAGTAAGGGGGTTGTGGCGAACACTGAAGCTTTCTTT | - | TRBJ1-1 | - | TRBV30
CASSPSGRWDTQYF | TGTGCCAGCAGCCCTAGCGGGAGGTGGGATACGCAGTATTTT | TRBD2 | TRBJ2-3 | - | TRBV7-2
CASSVLAGGQEQFF | TGTGCCAGCAGCGTACTAGCGGGAGGACAGGAGCAGTTCTTC | TRBD2 | TRBJ2-1 | once | TRBV9
CASSLALEKLFF | TGTGCCAGCAGCTTAGCGTTGGAGAAACTGTTTTTT | - | TRBJ1-4 | - | TRBV7-9
CASSSRGSYNEQFF | TGTGCCAGCAGTTCGAGGGGGAGCTACAATGAGCAGTTCTTC | - | TRBJ2-1 | - | TRBV6-5
CASGNSGSGTDTQYF | TGTGCCAGCGGAAATAGCGGGAGTGGGACAGATACGCAGTATTTT | TRBD2 | TRBJ2-3 | - | TRBV6-4
CASSPGLAGTKYNEQFF | TGTGCCAGCTCACCAGGGTTAGCGGGAACAAAATACAATGAGCAGTTCTTC | TRBD2 | TRBJ2-1 | - | TRBV18
CASSPIAGAFHEQYF | TGTGCCAGCAGCCCTATAGCGGGAGCGTTCCACGAGCAGTACTTC | TRBD2 | TRBJ2-7 | - | TRBV7-9
CASSKLAQGAHYGHTF | TGTGCCAGCAGCAAACTCGCACAGGGGGCACACTATGGCCACACCTTC | - | TRBJ1-2 | - | TRBV21-1
CASSLSLAGYEQYF | TGTGCCAGCAGCTTGAGCCTAGCTGGCTACGAGCAGTACTTC | - | TRBJ2-7 | - | TRBV11-2
CASASIQGAAGELFF | TGTGCTAGTGCCAGTATACAGGGGGCCGCCGGGGAGCTGTTTTTT | TRBD1 | TRBJ2-2 | - | TRBV12-5
CASSLRVDTQYF | TGTGCCAGCAGTTTACGCGTAGATACGCAGTATTTT | - | TRBJ2-3 | - | TRBV28
CASSLAGATGELFF | TGTGCCAGCAGCTTAGCGGGAGCCACCGGGGAGCTGTTTTTT | TRBD2 | TRBJ2-2 | once | TRBV27
CASSLRPAGTGSDSPLHF | TGCGCCAGCAGTTTGAGGCCTGCGGGGACAGGGAGTGATTCACCCCTCCACTTT | TRBD1 | TRBJ1-6 | once | TRBV5-1
CSAADSLEKLFF | TGCAGCGCCGCCGACAGTTTAGAAAAACTGTTTTTT | - | TRBJ1-4 | - | TRBV29-1
CASTPALASLSYEQYF | TGTGCCAGCACTCCGGCACTAGCGTCGCTCTCCTACGAGCAGTACTTC | TRBD2 | TRBJ2-7 | - | TRBV28
CSVGGNVYGYTF | TGCAGCGTTGGAGGGAACGTCTATGGCTACACCTTC | - | TRBJ1-2 | - | TRBV29-1
CAWDQPDRAWYGYTF | TGTGCCTGGGATCAACCGGACAGGGCATGGTATGGCTACACCTTC | TRBD1 | TRBJ1-2 | - | TRBV30
CASSPPYRERPYEQYF | TGTGCCAGCAGCCCGCCCTACAGGGAGCGCCCCTACGAGCAGTACTTC | - | TRBJ2-7 | - | TRBV7-8
CATSGVGGPTGELFF | TGTGCCACCAGTGGGGTGGGAGGACCCACCGGGGAGCTGTTTTTT | - | TRBJ2-2 | - | TRBV24-1
CASSSGTSGTYETQYF | TGCGCCAGCAGCTCGGGGACTAGCGGCACCTACGAGACCCAGTACTTC | TRBD2 | TRBJ2-5 | few | TRBV5-1
CASSPEVGGPYEQYF | TGTGCCAGCAGCCCAGAAGTGGGAGGGCCCTACGAGCAGTACTTC | TRBD2 | TRBJ2-7 | - | TRBV9
CAWSVPQAFNSPLHF | TGTGCCTGGAGTGTCCCACAGGCCTTTAATTCACCCCTCCACTTT | - | TRBJ1-6 | - | TRBV30
CASSSGHKNIQYF | TGTGCCAGTAGTTCGGGACATAAAAACATTCAGTACTTC | - | TRBJ2-4 | - | TRBV19
CASSYSGGPNIQYF | TGTGCCAGCAGTTACTCGGGAGGGCCAAACATTCAGTACTTC | TRBD2 | TRBJ2-4 | once | TRBV6-5
CASSPTTGGGVSNQPQHF | TGTGCCAGCTCACCTACGACAGGGGGCGGTGTGAGCAATCAGCCCCAGCATTTT | TRBD1 | TRBJ1-5 | - | TRBV18
CATYRDRAKNEQFF | TGTGCCACATACCGGGACAGGGCCAAGAATGAGCAGTTCTTC | TRBD1 | TRBJ2-1 | few | TRBV10-3
CASSYPGIHEQFF | TGTGCCAGCAGTTATCCAGGGATCCATGAGCAGTTCTTC | - | TRBJ2-1 | - | TRBV6-2/TRBV6-3
CASSSRRLAGISGELFF | TGTGCCAGCAGCTCACGCCGACTAGCGGGAATCTCCGGGGAGCTGTTTTTT | TRBD2 | TRBJ2-2 | once | TRBV7-2
CASSFETGQAFF | TGCGCCAGCAGCTTCGAGACAGGGCAAGCTTTCTTT | TRBD1 | TRBJ1-1 | once | TRBV5-1
CASSTRDIPSYEQYF | TGTGCCAGTAGTACCCGGGACATCCCCTCCTACGAGCAGTACTTC | - | TRBJ2-7 | - | TRBV19
CVTRGTGVDSGANVLTF | TGTGTCACACGGGGTACCGGGGTTGACTCTGGGGCCAACGTCCTGACTTTC | - | TRBJ2-6 | - | TRBV10-3